These T cell receptor beta chains were read from a single sample in a study of blood T cell repertoires in COVID-19. Measured with immunoSEQ multiplex PCR; TCRdb has only the in-frame clones, and not every one. The data show about 270,000 clones, roughly 84% seen once. The sample was peripheral blood. All receptors come from a woman aged 18 to 35 with acute or convalescent COVID-19. Each CDR3 is given with its conserved first and last residue. D genes are given only for firm matches. Where a row states a size, it is once, few, many or the class of an expanded clone; other rows omit it.

>.|14|TRBV3-1/TRBV3-2|.|TRBJ2-7
CASSSSGILDEQYF
TGTGCCAGCAGCTCTTCAGGGATTCTAGACGAGCAGTACTTC
>.|16|TRBV6-1|.|TRBJ1-5
CASSERGPGSGQPQHF
TGTGCCAGCAGTGAAAGGGGCCCAGGGTCCGGGCAGCCCCAGCATTTT
>.|15|TRBV29-1|.|TRBJ2-4
CSVDESGAGKNIQYF
TGCAGCGTTGACGAATCAGGGGCGGGCAAAAACATTCAGTACTTC
>.|16|TRBV3-1/TRBV3-2|TRBD2|TRBJ2-7
CASSQGTSENAYEQYF
TGTGCCAGCAGCCAAGGGACTAGCGAGAATGCCTACGAGCAGTACTTC
>.|15|TRBV11-2|TRBD1|TRBJ1-1
CASSARTGWNTEAFF
TGTGCCAGCAGCGCTCGGACAGGGTGGAACACTGAAGCTTTCTTT
>.|13|TRBV9|.|TRBJ2-4
CASSPQNLNIQYF
TGTGCCAGCAGCCCCCAGAACCTAAACATTCAGTACTTC
>.|13|TRBV10-2|.|TRBJ1-5
CASNRDRVQPQHF
TGCGCCAGCAACAGAGACAGAGTTCAGCCCCAGCATTTT
>.|15|TRBV30|TRBD1|TRBJ2-5
CAWTGTGFFSETQYF
TGTGCCTGGACCGGGACAGGGTTTTTCTCAGAGACCCAGTACTTC
>.|17|TRBV5-1|TRBD2|TRBJ2-1
CASSDSGRGWLDNEQFF
TGCGCCAGCAGCGATAGCGGGAGGGGCTGGTTGGACAATGAGCAGTTCTTC
>.|13|TRBV7-8|.|TRBJ2-7
CASSPLQGYEQYF
TGTGCCAGCAGCCCGCTCCAGGGGTACGAGCAGTACTTC
>.|13|TRBV6-5|.|TRBJ2-5
CASSYEIQETQYF
TGTGCCAGCAGTTACGAGATTCAAGAGACCCAGTACTTC
>.|15|TRBV5-1|TRBD1|TRBJ1-3
CASSRQTGYGNTIYF
TGCGCCAGCAGCAGACAGACAGGGTATGGAAACACCATATATTTT
>.|18|TRBV3-1/TRBV3-2|TRBD1|TRBJ2-5
CASSQDAATGGRWETQYF
TGTGCCAGCAGCCAAGATGCGGCGACAGGGGGGCGATGGGAGACCCAGTACTTC
>.|16|TRBV7-9|TRBD2|TRBJ2-1
CASSLGEGLAGNEQFF
TGTGCCAGCAGCTTAGGGGAGGGGCTAGCGGGGAATGAGCAGTTCTTC
>.|14|TRBV28|TRBD2|TRBJ2-3
CASSITSGSVTQYF
TGTGCCAGCAGTATCACTAGCGGGAGTGTTACGCAGTATTTT
>.|16|TRBV15|TRBD2|TRBJ2-1
CATSGLAGGSYNEQFF
TGTGCCACCAGCGGTTTAGCGGGAGGCTCCTACAATGAGCAGTTCTTC
>.|15|TRBV7-8|TRBD1|TRBJ1-1
CASSLEGQGYTEAFF
TGTGCCAGCAGCTTAGAAGGACAGGGATACACTGAAGCTTTCTTT
>.|17|TRBV27|TRBD2|TRBJ2-3
CASSSRLAGGPRDTQYF
TGTGCCAGCAGTTCACGACTAGCGGGAGGGCCCAGGGATACGCAGTATTTT
>.|13|TRBV6-5|.|TRBJ1-5
CASQGNSNQPQHF
TGTGCCAGTCAGGGGAATAGCAATCAGCCCCAGCATTTT
>.|20|TRBV15|.|TRBJ1-6
CATSRASPWTDDSYNSPLHF
TGTGCCACCAGCAGAGCCTCCCCTTGGACAGACGACTCCTATAATTCACCCCTCCACTTT
>.|16|TRBV7-2|TRBD1|TRBJ2-7
CASSLGRRDRGYEQYF
TGTGCCAGCAGCTTAGGACGCCGGGACAGGGGTTACGAGCAGTACTTC
>.|16|TRBV19|TRBD2|TRBJ2-2
CASSILLAGGAGELFF
TGTGCCAGTAGTATTTTACTAGCGGGAGGCGCCGGGGAGCTGTTTTTT
>.|11|TRBV7-9|.|TRBJ1-1
CASSILTGAFF
TGTGCCAGCAGCATACTTACCGGAGCTTTCTTT
>.|13|TRBV4-2|.|TRBJ1-2
CASSQGQNYGYTF
TGTGCCAGCAGCCAAGGACAGAACTATGGCTACACCTTC
>.|14|TRBV4-2|.|TRBJ2-3
CASGSGMSTDTQYF
TGTGCCAGCGGGAGTGGGATGAGCACAGATACGCAGTATTTT
>.|15|TRBV9|TRBD2|TRBJ2-2
CANSRSGSRTGELFF
TGTGCCAACAGCCGTAGCGGGAGTCGCACCGGGGAGCTGTTTTTT
>.|18|TRBV24-1|.|TRBJ2-1
CATSDSSYRGGSYNEQFF
TGTGCCACCAGTGATTCGTCCTACAGGGGGGGGTCCTACAATGAGCAGTTCTTC
>.|15|TRBV6-1|.|TRBJ2-7
CASSEGSGAFEEQYF
TGTGCCAGCAGTGAAGGGTCAGGGGCCTTCGAGGAGCAGTACTTC
>.|19|TRBV7-9|.|TRBJ1-1
CASSLGGGGARKRNTEAFF
TGTGCCAGCAGCTTAGGTGGCGGGGGGGCGCGGAAACGGAACACTGAAGCTTTCTTT
>once|15|TRBV7-2|TRBD1|TRBJ1-3
CASSLEGTAWNTIYF
TGTGCCAGCAGCTTAGAAGGGACAGCCTGGAACACCATATATTTT